These T cell receptor beta chains were read from a single sample in a study of blood T cell repertoires in COVID-19. Clones were sequenced by immunoSEQ multiplex PCR, and TCRdb holds only the in-frame ones, with some missing. Of approximately 310,000 clones in the sample, approximately 87% were seen once. What was sequenced was peripheral blood. The receptors here all came from a woman between 45 and 65 years old who had recovered from COVID-19. Each CDR3 is given with its conserved first and last residue. The size of a clone is reported for some rows only, either as once, few or many, or as a class for expanded clones.

TRBJ2-5 - TRBV5-1 CASSLEPSGMIKETQYF
TRBJ2-2 - TRBV28 CASSSTRDTGELFF
TRBJ1-4 once TRBV7-2 CASSLRTGQNEKLFF
TRBJ1-6 - TRBV6-6 CASSYHRDPNSPLHF
TRBJ2-4 - TRBV11-2 CASSSSSGVLSLVQNIQYF
TRBJ1-2 - TRBV13 CASSSDRYSYGYTF
TRBJ1-1 - TRBV6-2/TRBV6-3 CASSYTVYTEAFF
TRBJ2-7 - TRBV5-1 CASSPRTGRYEQYF
TRBJ1-2 - TRBV19 CASSTTDRKGYGYTF
TRBJ1-6 - TRBV10-3 CAISRDSTNSPLHF
TRBJ2-1 - TRBV6-5 CASTYRGPSNEQFF
TRBJ2-7 - TRBV27 CASSLLLNYEQYF
TRBJ2-6 - TRBV3-1/TRBV3-2 CASSQFQGSGANVLTF
TRBJ1-4 - TRBV5-6 CASSLRGGDEKLFF
TRBJ2-7 - TRBV27 CASSFGTGAYEQYF
TRBJ2-1 - TRBV6-6 CASSYPSGDNEQFF